This TCR beta chain was observed in a study of monozygotic twins with inflammatory bowel disease. TCRdb re-called the 5' RACE reads, yielding one record per CDR3 amino acid sequence without DNA. The sample holds roughly 200,000 distinct CDR3 sequences. The CDR3 runs to 17 residues. CDR1 and CDR2 (germline): SGHRS, YFSETQ. This TCR came from a human donor with ulcerative colitis or Crohn's disease, or a healthy co-twin of an affected twin (not recorded which). The chain couples TRBV5-1 to TRBJ2-7; TCRdb reports TRBD2, a call that lacks DNA to check it against. Material for sequencing was blood. The CDR3 reads CASSLGSSAGESYEQYF.